Sequencing of this T cell receptor beta chain was carried out in a study of regulatory T cells in long-lasting Graves disease (dated by TCRdb to the early 2020s). A note on the overall study: Persistent Graves' disease was defined as persistently positive TSH receptor autoantibodies together with antithyroid drug treatment for over 5 years. A total of around 35 samples were covered by TCR sequencing, comprising approximately 13 persistent and around 20 newly diagnosed Graves' disease patients. The study was conducted in China and was registered as a clinical trial. In the clinical cohort, patients with persistent Graves' disease had used antithyroid drugs for an average of approximately eleven years. This study used TCR sequencing and RNA sequencing of peripheral blood to compare persistent Graves' disease patients against newly diagnosed Graves' disease patients. Results the study describes overall, beyond this receptor: TRBV28, TRBJ1-2 and TRBJ2-5 were preferentially used in persistent disease, while TRBV20-1 and TRBJ2-1 were favored in newly diagnosed disease. Only the TCR beta chain was sequenced and analyzed. Persistent Graves' disease patients showed lower TCR Shannon entropy and fewer highly expanded clones than newly diagnosed patients, suggesting clonal expansion. Persistent patients shared more public clonotypes among themselves (around 2,800) than newly diagnosed patients did (about 970). The small sample size was acknowledged by the authors as a limitation that may reduce accuracy. The study examined only peripheral blood because the primary lesion, thyroid tissue, could not be accessed.

The time point label on this specimen signifies: persistent/refractory GD, antithyroid drugs over 5 years with positive TRAb. RNA was extracted from PBMCs in TRIzol for both TCR sequencing and RNA sequencing. Graves' disease was diagnosed according to American Thyroid Association guidelines. Patients for the study were recruited at an endocrinology department in Xi'an, China. Each patient gave about 9.1 milliliters of peripheral blood, collected in an EDTA anticoagulant tube. Ficoll Paque Plus density gradient separation was used to isolate PBMCs, and no additional T cell sorting was done. An Agilent 2100 Bioanalyzer and agarose gel were used to check RNA quality, while a NanoDrop 2000 measured RNA concentration. Library preparation employed multiplex PCR. Sequencing took place on an Illumina HiSeq 4000. To build TCR beta libraries, CDR3 regions were amplified by Arm-PCR using iRepertoire HTBI primers. PCR products were gel purified before sequencing. The source study handled its data this way. Across samples, approximately 68 TRBV and roughly 15 TRBJ segments were identified and used for gene usage analysis of CDR3 amino acid clonotypes. COPE and FqMerger were used to merge the filtered high-quality paired reads into contigs. Contigs were aligned with BLAST to IMGT TRBV, TRBD and TRBJ reference genes, and CDR3 was defined per IMGT. Any clonotype with a frequency above 0.1% was classified as a highly expanded clone. Shannon entropy was used to measure repertoire diversity, and the Gini coefficient was used to measure V-J evenness. Clonotypes shared by more than one individual were considered public. Starting from the raw public reads, TCRdb applied fastp trimming at Q25, assembled clones with MiXCR and retained in-frame beta chains. Rows merge per CDR3 protein into single entries with the most common DNA and genes. TCRdb, not the original authors, processed these V and J calls. This sample lists around 430,000 distinct CDR3 sequences; about 20% were detected once. The ten largest clones represent about 12% of the sample.

V is clipped by 5 bases and J by 8 bases, and the sequence between their germline boundaries is 18 bases long. The CDR3 starts with the cysteine, ends with the phenylalanine, and has 14 residues. Only the CDR3 DNA stays, 42 bases, in frame from base 1. Sequences SEHNR (CDR1) and FQNEAQ (CDR2) are obtained from the germline V gene (reference sequence). To note about this clonotype: Which antigen it targets is not known. Base qualities are not recorded, but no much larger clone differs from it by a single base.

The chain employs TRBV7-9 and TRBJ1-2; the D gene assignment is ambiguous. The source is a female donor with Graves disease. The material was peripheral blood mononuclear cells (PBMCs), obtained when the disease was refractory, from a patient treated with antithyroid drugs. The nucleotide sequence reads as follows: TGTGCCAGCAGCGTTACCTCTGACCCGTGGGGCTACACCTTC. It translates as CASSVTSDPWGYTF.